This T cell receptor (beta chain) was recorded in a study of blood T cells in healthy people across ages. With a J-beta primer mix and a sample-barcoded 5' primer, a second PCR ran about 7 to 12 cycles. TCRdb reprocessed the 5' RACE reads with MiXCR, giving one entry per CDR3 protein. The data contain over 600,000 distinct CDR3 sequences, over 40% of them singletons. The CDR3 extends over 13 amino acids. Trimming left V 10 bases short and J 2 bases short, with 13 bases between. From germline, CDR1 is MDHEN and CDR2 SYDVKM. The material sequenced was blood. The clonotype comes from a man older than 75 in good health. The chain has TRBV28 and TRBJ2-3; either TRBD1 or TRBD2 may fit D (5 bases each). This CDR3 is CATGTYTTDTQYF. CDR3 coding DNA: TGTGCCACCGGGACGTACACCACAGATACGCAGTATTTT.